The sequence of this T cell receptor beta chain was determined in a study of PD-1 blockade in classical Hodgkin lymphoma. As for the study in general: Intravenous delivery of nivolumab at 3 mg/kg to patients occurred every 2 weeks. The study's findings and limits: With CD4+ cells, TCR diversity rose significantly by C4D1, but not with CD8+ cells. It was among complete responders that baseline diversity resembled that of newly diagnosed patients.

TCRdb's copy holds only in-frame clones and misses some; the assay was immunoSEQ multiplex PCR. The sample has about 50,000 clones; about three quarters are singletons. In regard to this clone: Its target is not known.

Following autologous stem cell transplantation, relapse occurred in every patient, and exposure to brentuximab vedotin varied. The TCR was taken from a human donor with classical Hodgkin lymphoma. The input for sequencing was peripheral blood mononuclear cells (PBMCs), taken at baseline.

CDR3 DNA: TGTGCCTGGAGTGTACAAAGAGGGGTGGGTGAAAAACTGTTTTTT. This sequence encodes CAWSVQRGVGEKLFF. The rearrangement joins TRBV30 to TRBJ1-4, with a tentative D call TRBD1 (5 bases). From germline, CDR1 is GTSNPN and CDR2 SVGIG (reference sequence). V shed 0 bases and J shed 7 bases, with 15 bases lying between them. The CDR3 sequence is 15 residues long. Using reference TRBV30 and TRBJ1-4 for the parts outside the CDR3, the full variable domain is SQTIHQWPATLVQPVGSPLSLECTVEGTSNPNLYWYRQAAGRGLQLLFYSVGIGQISSEVPQNLSASRPQDRQFILSSKKLLLSDSGFYLCAWSVQRGVGEKLFFGSGTQLSVL.